The 29 T cell receptor beta chains below all came from one sample that was sequenced in a study of tumor-infiltrating lymphocytes in localized non-small cell lung cancer. Here immunoSEQ multiplex PCR was the method, and the copy in TCRdb shows in-frame clones only, minus some. The data show 9,200 or so clones, with 70% to 85% seen just once and less than 8% held by the top ten. Sequencing was carried out using uninvolved lung tissue not adjacent to the tumor. All receptors derive from a human donor with non-small cell lung cancer.

The rearrangement joins TRBV13 to TRBJ2-7; possibly TRBD1 or TRBD2 for D (6 bases each). The CDR3 contains 15 residues. The germline V and J ends were trimmed by 0 bases and 0 bases, with 9 bases remaining between them. The V gene's germline CDR1 is PRHDT and CDR2 FYEKMQ (reference sequence). DNA of the CDR3: TGTGCCAGCAGCTTAGGAGGGGGGTACTCCTACGAGCAGTACTTC. This sequence encodes CASSLGGGYSYEQYF.

V gene TRBV6-6 combines with J gene TRBJ2-7; D possibly matches TRBD1 or TRBD2 (5 bases each). The V and J ends lost 7 bases and 4 bases respectively, with 20 bases between them. The CDR3 loop spans 15 amino acids. Germline loops: CDR1 MNHNY, CDR2 SVGAGI (reference sequence). CDR3 protein: CASTDPSGPLYEQYF. The CDR3 region has the DNA TGTGCCAGCACCGATCCCTCGGGACCGCTTTACGAGCAGTACTTC.

This chain joins TRBV4-3 and TRBJ1-1; the D is unclear. Trimming left V 0 bases short and J 6 bases short, with 8 bases between. This CDR3 has 13 amino acids. Germline-derived CDR1 and CDR2 are LGHNA and YSLEER. DNA of the CDR3: TGCGCCAGCAGCCAAGATCCCCGGGCTGAAGCTTTCTTT. Its protein is CASSQDPRAEAFF.

The rearrangement uses TRBV5-4 and TRBJ2-7; 7 bases fit TRBD2. CDR1 SGHNT and CDR2 YYREEE come from the germline V gene (reference sequence). The V gene end was trimmed by 3 bases and the J gene end by 1 base; junction bases not matched to a gene: 4. This CDR3 contains 14 residues. The CDR3 is CASSSGRGSYEQYF. DNA of the CDR3: TGTGCCAGCAGCTCTGGGCGGGGGTCCTACGAGCAGTACTTC. The full variable domain, rest sourced from reference TRBV5-4 and TRBJ2-7, is ETGVTQSPTHLIKTRGQQVTLRCSSQSGHNTVSWYQQALGQGPQFIFQYYREEENGRGNFPPRFSGLQFPNYSSELNVNALELDDSALYLCASSSGRGSYEQYFGPGTRLTVT.

The V and J genes are TRBV5-1 and TRBJ1-5; 12 nucleotides align to TRBD1. Germline loops: CDR1 SGHRS, CDR2 YFSETQ. This CDR3 has 15 amino acids. With V trimmed by 4 bases and J by 5 bases, 4 bases remained unmatched. Written as DNA, the CDR3 is TGCGCCAGCAGCCCTGGGACAGGGGGCGATCAGCCCCAGCATTTT. Amino acids: CASSPGTGGDQPQHF.

The J gene is TRBJ2-3, the V gene TRBV4-3, with D perhaps assigned TRBD1 or TRBD2 (5 bases each). Germline V gene sequence: CDR1 LGHNA, CDR2 YSLEER. The V end was cut by 1 base, the J end by 2 bases, with 7 bases between. This CDR3 has 14 residues. The CDR3 sequence: CASSQGDPTDTQYF. CDR3 nucleotide sequence: TGCGCCAGCAGCCAAGGGGACCCCACAGATACGCAGTATTTT.

The rearrangement uses TRBV7-2 and TRBJ2-5; 9 positions agree with TRBD2. Germline loops: CDR1 SGHTA, CDR2 FQGNSA. This CDR3 comprises 14 residues. Trimming at V came to 4 bases and at J to 7 bases, leaving 7 bases not matched to a gene. CDR3 in DNA: TGTGCCAGCAGCTCGGGGACTAGCACTTGGACCCAGTACTTC. It is translated as CASSSGTSTWTQYF.

In DNA, the CDR3 is TGTGCCACCAGCAGAGATCTGGCGGGGAGCTCCTACAATGAGCAGTTCTTC. Translating it yields CATSRDLAGSSYNEQFF. The J gene is TRBJ2-1, the V gene TRBV15, with D possibly matching TRBD2 (6 bases). Trimming removed 0 bases at V and 0 bases at J, with 12 bases between. The CDR3 is made up of 17 amino acids. Germline CDR1 LNHNV, CDR2 YYDKDF (reference sequence).

The chain employs TRBV27 and TRBJ2-7; D remains unclear. Germline assignment: CDR1 MNHEY and CDR2 SMNVEV (reference sequence). V was trimmed by 6 bases and J by 5 bases, leaving 14 bases between them. CDR3 length: 13 residues. CDR3 sequence (DNA): TGTGCCAGCAGACCGACAATTAGTGACGAGCAGTACTTC. This codes for CASRPTISDEQYF.

The chain has TRBV12-5 and TRBJ1-1; the D is unclear. Germline V lookup: CDR1 LGHNT, CDR2 FRNRAP. The length of the CDR3 is 13 residues. The germline V and J ends were trimmed by 0 bases and 4 bases, with 6 bases remaining between them. The CDR3 DNA reads as TGTGCTAGTGGTTTGGTACACTCCACTGAAGCTTTCTTT. It specifies CASGLVHSTEAFF.

This chain connects TRBV11-2 to TRBJ2-5, with D uncertain. The germline V and J ends were trimmed by 1 base and 5 bases, with 5 bases remaining between them. Germline V gene data show CDR1 as SGHAT and CDR2 as FQNNGV. The CDR3 totals 12 residues. CDR3 DNA sequence: TGTGCCAGCAGCTTAGGGAAGGAGACCCAGTACTTC. As protein: CASSLGKETQYF.

This chain connects TRBV2 to TRBJ1-4; D not resolved. Germline V CDR1 and CDR2: SNHLY, FYNNEI. This CDR3 is 17 amino acids long. V was clipped by 7 bases and J by 0 bases, with 18 bases between them. The CDR3 DNA is TGTGCCAGCAATGACGACGGTGGGTTTGCAACTAATGAAAAACTGTTTTTT. It is translated as CASNDDGGFATNEKLFF.

The genes are TRBV6-6 and TRBJ2-3; 7 positions agree with TRBD2. The CDR3 has 12 amino acids. Per germline, CDR1 MNHNY and CDR2 SVGAGI (reference sequence). J lost 6 bases, V lost 4 bases, and 1 base had no gene match. Written as DNA, the CDR3 is TGTGCCAGCAGTTCCGGGGGGGATACGCAGTATTTT. Translating it yields CASSSGGDTQYF.

This clone was picked up one time. This chain uses TRBV4-1 with TRBJ1-6; no definite D call. From germline, CDR1 is MGHRA and CDR2 YSYEKL. This CDR3 contains 15 residues. V gave up 2 bases and J gave up 8 bases, with 13 bases separating them. CDR3 in DNA: TGCGCCAGCAGCCAATGGGTTTCCCTTCATTCACCCCTCCACTTT. Amino acids: CASSQWVSLHSPLHF.

CDR3 in amino acids: CAWSVGGPDGSPLHF. The CDR3 nucleotides are TGTGCCTGGAGTGTAGGAGGACCCGACGGTTCACCCCTCCACTTT. The gene calls are TRBV30 and TRBJ1-6; D not certain. V lost 0 bases to trimming and J lost 9 bases, with 15 bases between them. From germline, CDR1 is GTSNPN and CDR2 SVGIG (reference sequence). This CDR3 has 15 amino acids. The full variable domain, its missing parts supplied by reference TRBV30 and TRBJ1-6, is SQTIHQWPATLVQPVGSPLSLECTVEGTSNPNLYWYRQAAGRGLQLLFYSVGIGQISSEVPQNLSASRPQDRQFILSSKKLLLSDSGFYLCAWSVGGPDGSPLHFGNGTRLTVT.

The chain carries TRBV11-2 and TRBJ2-3, with TRBD2 identical over 7 bases. The CDR3 length is 15 residues. V dropped 8 bases and J dropped 6; count of bases not matched to a gene: 14. Germline V gene lookup returns CDR1 SGHAT and CDR2 FQNNGV. The CDR3 spells CASSWAGREGDTQYF. The CDR3 DNA is TGTGCCAGCTCCTGGGCGGGCAGGGAGGGGGATACGCAGTATTTT.

The rearrangement uses TRBV4-3 and TRBJ1-1, with D maybe TRBD1 (5 bases). Germline CDR1 and CDR2: LGHNA and YSLEER. The CDR3 is 15 amino acids. Trimming left V 0 bases short and J 1 base short, with 9 bases between. CDR3 coding DNA: TGCGCCAGCAGCCAAGATGGGGCGGAGAACACTGAAGCTTTCTTT. Amino acids: CASSQDGAENTEAFF.

The chain combines TRBV7-2 with TRBJ1-2; possibly TRBD1 for D (5 bases). Germline assignment: CDR1 SGHTA and CDR2 FQGNSA. The CDR3 covers 14 residues. The germline V and J ends were trimmed by 5 bases and 8 bases, with 18 bases remaining between them. The CDR3 DNA is TGTGCCAGCAGCCAGGGTCAAGGGACGGGCGGCTACACCTTC. It yields the protein CASSQGQGTGGYTF.

The rearrangement uses TRBV5-6 and TRBJ2-7; 15 bases line up with TRBD2. V lost 5 bases and J lost 3; bases outside the gene matches: 6. Germline V gene lookup returns CDR1 SGHDT and CDR2 YYEEEE. CDR3 length equals 16 residues. The CDR3 sequence is CASRYGLAGGYYEQYF. CDR3 coding DNA: TGTGCCAGCAGATATGGACTAGCGGGGGGGTACTACGAGCAGTACTTC.

This clone was detected a few times. This sequence joins TRBV6-1 and TRBJ1-4, with D unclear. The CDR3 contains 13 residues. Germline V gene sequence: CDR1 MNHNS, CDR2 SASEGT. V was clipped by 0 bases and J by 10 bases, with 9 bases between them. CDR3 sequence: CASSEAESGKLFF. CDR3 nucleotides: TGTGCCAGCAGTGAAGCAGAAAGTGGAAAACTGTTTTTT.

The chain couples TRBV29-1 to TRBJ1-5; TRBD1 matches 7 bases. CDR3 size: 12 residues. The J segment lost 5 bases and the V segment lost 6 bases, leaving 4 bases of the junction unmatched. In germline, CDR1 is SQVTM, CDR2 ANQGSEA. The CDR3 sequence is CSVCDRDQPQHF. In DNA, the CDR3 is TGCAGCGTCTGTGACAGGGATCAGCCCCAGCATTTT.

V usage is TRBV4-1 and J usage is TRBJ2-2; unclear D gene. The CDR3 length is 13 residues. The V end lost 3 bases, the J end lost 7 bases, and 9 bases lay between the germline ends. The germline V gene encodes CDR1 MGHRA and CDR2 YSYEKL. The CDR3 is CASSQGSGGELFF. CDR3 bases: TGCGCCAGCAGCCAGGGGTCTGGCGGGGAGCTGTTTTTT.

The rearrangement joins TRBV10-2 to TRBJ2-2; D unresolved. CDR1 is WSHSY, CDR2 SAAADI, per germline. The CDR3 is made up of 11 amino acids. Trimming left V 4 bases short and J 7 bases short, with 4 bases between. The CDR3 nucleotides are TGCGCCAGCAGTGGGGTCGGGGAGCTGTTTTTT. Its protein is CASSGVGELFF.

This clone has a single count. This chain connects TRBV6-5 to TRBJ2-5, with a weak D call TRBD1 (5 bases). V lost 2 bases and J 2 bases, leaving 12 bases between the germline ends. There are 15 residues in the CDR3. Germline V lookup: CDR1 MNHEY, CDR2 SVGAGI. The CDR3: CASSYAGWAQETQYF. The CDR3 bases are TGTGCCAGCAGTTACGCAGGGTGGGCACAAGAGACCCAGTACTTC.

This chain joins TRBV5-1 and TRBJ2-3; the D gene is possibly TRBD2 (5 bases). Trimming removed 4 bases at V and 3 bases at J, with 15 bases between. The germline V gene encodes CDR1 SGHRS and CDR2 YFSETQ. The CDR3 has 15 amino acids. The DNA of the CDR3 is TGCGCCAGCAGCCCCGTCCCGGGGAAGACAGATACGCAGTATTTT. Its translation is CASSPVPGKTDTQYF. The whole variable domain, remainder taken from reference TRBV5-1 and TRBJ2-3, is KAGVTQTPRYLIKTRGQQVTLSCSPISGHRSVSWYQQTPGQGLQFLFEYFSETQRNKGNFPGRFSGRQFSNSRSEMNVSTLELGDSALYLCASSPVPGKTDTQYFGPGTRLTVL.

The rearrangement uses TRBV5-4 and TRBJ2-2; D ambiguous. V was shortened by 1 base and J by 2 bases, with 12 bases between the two germline ends. The germline CDR1 and CDR2 sequences are SGHNT and YYREEE (reference sequence). This CDR3 region has 16 residues. The CDR3 region is CASSLLGGPNTGELFF. In nucleotides, the CDR3 is TGTGCCAGCAGCTTGTTAGGTGGGCCAAACACCGGGGAGCTGTTTTTT.

In DNA, the CDR3 is TGTGCCAGCAGCTTCCGGGGGGAAACCGGGGAGCTGTTTTTT. Translation: CASSFRGETGELFF. The chain uses TRBV11-1 and TRBJ2-2; 7 bases line up with TRBD2. This CDR3 contains 14 residues. Germline CDR1 is SGHAT and CDR2 is FQDESV (reference sequence). Losses at the gene ends were 3 bases for V and 5 bases for J; bases not matched to a gene: 3.

This sequence joins TRBV2 and TRBJ1-5; 7 positions match TRBD1. In germline, CDR1 is SNHLY, CDR2 FYNNEI. Germline trimming cut 6 bases from V and 1 base from J; bases unmatched to any gene: 6. The CDR3 loop spans 15 amino acids. The CDR3 region is CASRGAGGSNQPQHF. The CDR3 DNA sequence: TGTGCCAGCAGGGGCGCAGGGGGGAGCAATCAGCCCCAGCATTTT. The full variable domain, in which reference TRBV2 and TRBJ1-5 provide the parts outside the CDR3, is EPEVTQTPSHQVTQMGQEVILRCVPISNHLYFYWYRQILGQKVEFLVSFYNNEISEKSEIFDDQFSVERPDGSNFTLKIRSTKLEDSAMYFCASRGAGGSNQPQHFGDGTRLSIL.

Worth noting for this clone: One end of the junction is discordant with germline, which a read error may explain. V usage is TRBV5-6 and J usage is TRBJ1-1; D call uncertain. The germline V gene has CDR1 SGHDT and CDR2 YYEEEE. The CDR3 consists of 13 residues. This CDR3 reads CASTLKRNTEAFF. CDR3 nucleotides: TGTGCCAGCACCTTGAAGAGGAACACTGAAGCTTTCTTT. Variable domain in full (rest from reference TRBV5-6 and TRBJ1-1): DAGVTQSPTHLIKTRGQQVTLRCSPKSGHDTVSWYQQALGQGPQFIFQYYEEEERQRGNFPDRFSGHQFPNYSSELNVNALLLGDSALYLCASTLKRNTEAFFGQGTRLTVV.